The 32 T cell receptor beta chains below all came from one sample that was sequenced in a study of shared clonotypes between healthy human individuals. Data came from immunoSEQ multiplex PCR; TCRdb stores just in-frame clones and leaves some out. The profile shows around 560,000 clones, roughly 95% of them singletons. In the naive CD8 group, cells lacked CD45RO and were positively selected for CCR7, so terminally differentiated effector memory CD45RA+ cells were left out. Material: naive CD8+ T cells sorted from blood. These receptors all come from a woman in her thirties in good health.

The chain couples TRBV9 to TRBJ2-2; possible D gene TRBD2, 6 bases. Germline CDR1 reads SGDLS; CDR2 reads YYNGEE. The V and J ends lost 1 base and 1 base respectively, with 14 bases between them. The CDR3 loop spans 17 amino acids. CDR3 DNA: TGTGCCAGCAGCGTATCCGCTAGCGTGGAGAACACCGGGGAGCTGTTTTTT. Amino acids: CASSVSASVENTGELFF.

The rearrangement joins TRBV27 to TRBJ2-1, with TRBD2 matching 11 bases. Germline V CDR1 and CDR2: MNHEY, SMNVEV (reference sequence). The V and J ends lost 3 bases and 9 bases, in that order; junction bases with no gene match: 10. This CDR3 has 16 residues. DNA for the CDR3: TGTGCCAGCAGTTTGGCGCCTAGCGGGAGGTTTGGTGAGCAGTTCTTC. Translating gives CASSLAPSGRFGEQFF.

In nucleotides, the CDR3 is TGTGCCAGCAGCACCCGGGACAGGGGCTACAATGAGCAGTTCTTC. This sequence encodes CASSTRDRGYNEQFF. The chain carries TRBV7-9 and TRBJ2-1; TRBD1 aligns across 10 bases. The CDR3 covers 15 residues. CDR1 and CDR2 (germline): SEHNR, FQNEAQ (reference sequence). Trimming at V came to 5 bases and at J to 3 bases, leaving 4 bases not matched to a gene.

Regarding this clone: Other DNA sequences of this sample code for an identical CDR3. CDR3: CASSPGYGYTF. CDR3 nucleotides: TGTGCCAGCAGTCCGGGGTATGGCTACACCTTC. This chain connects TRBV6-5 to TRBJ1-2; no clear D gene. Trimming took 5 bases from V and 5 from J, leaving 6 bases between them. The germline gives CDR1 MNHEY, CDR2 SVGAGI. There are 11 residues in the CDR3.

The rearrangement links TRBV11-2 to TRBJ2-7; unclear D gene. Germline-derived CDR1 and CDR2 are SGHAT and FQNNGV. V was pared by 2 bases and J by 5 bases, with 1 base between. The CDR3 is made up of 10 amino acids. CDR3 loop: CASSLHEQYF. DNA of the CDR3: TGTGCCAGCAGCTTACACGAGCAGTACTTC. Together with reference TRBV11-2 and TRBJ2-7, the CDR3 gives the full variable domain: EAGVAQSPRYKIIEKRQSVAFWCNPISGHATLYWYQQILGQGPKLLIQFQNNGVVDDSQLPKDRFSAERLKGVDSTLKIQPAKLEDSAVYLCASSLHEQYFGPGTRLTVT.

V is TRBV11-1 and J is TRBJ2-7; 9 nucleotides align to TRBD2. The germline V gene encodes CDR1 SGHAT and CDR2 FQDESV (reference sequence). The CDR3 spans 13 residues. The ends lost 8 bases at V and 2 bases at J; junction bases unmatched: 4. The CDR3 DNA reads TGTGCCAGCGCGGCGGGAGGGCCCTACGAGCAGTACTTC. Residues: CASAAGGPYEQYF.

V and J are TRBV2 and TRBJ2-7; possibly TRBD1 for D (6 bases). The CDR3 sequence is 12 residues long. V was cut by 8 bases and J by 5 bases, with 13 bases left in between. Germline V gene data show CDR1 as SNHLY and CDR2 as FYNNEI. The CDR3 nucleotides read TGTGCCAGCTTGACAGGCTTTAACGAGCAGTACTTC. Its protein product is CASLTGFNEQYF.

The gene calls are TRBV9 and TRBJ2-1; D remains unclear. The CDR3 has 11 residues. Germline values: CDR1 SGDLS, CDR2 YYNGEE. The V gene lost 3 bases and the J gene lost 5 bases, with 3 bases spanning the gap. The chain's CDR3 is CASSGNNEQFF. The CDR3 DNA reads TGTGCCAGCAGCGGAAACAATGAGCAGTTCTTC.

The chain has TRBV28 and TRBJ2-7, with a possible D match to TRBD2 (6 bases). From germline, CDR1 is MDHEN and CDR2 SYDVKM. Trimming removed 5 bases at V and 1 base at J, with 15 bases between. The CDR3 totals 15 residues. CDR3 amino acids: CASSPGLNPSYEQYF. The CDR3 nucleotides read TGTGCCAGCAGTCCCGGACTAAACCCTTCCTACGAGCAGTACTTC.

A note on this clone: The DNA is omitted, as the CDR3 cannot be located on it reliably, and the CDR3 follows TCRdb's listing. V gene TRBV27 combines with J gene TRBJ2-5; TRBD1 reflects the table's D call only, with no check against the DNA. CDR1 is MNHEY, CDR2 SMNVEV, per germline (reference sequence). The CDR3 is 14 amino acids in total, end residues counted. The CDR3 reads CASSFLAEQETQYF.

A single count supports this clone. This chain uses TRBV27 with TRBJ1-5; D remains unclear. V lost 4 bases and J lost 4, with 8 bases in between. The germline gives CDR1 MNHEY, CDR2 SMNVEV (reference sequence). This CDR3 has 13 amino acids. The CDR3 reads CASSSSGNQPQHF. In DNA form, the CDR3 reads TGTGCCAGCAGTTCATCGGGGAATCAGCCCCAGCATTTT.

V gene TRBV29-1 combines with J gene TRBJ2-7; TRBD2 agrees at 7 bases. Germline-derived CDR1 and CDR2 are SQVTM and ANQGSEA. CDR3 length equals 14 residues. Trimming took 5 bases from V and 0 from J; bases not matched to a gene: 7. The CDR3 DNA reads TGCAGCGTTACGGGCAGGGACTACTCCTACGAGCAGTACTTC. Protein product: CSVTGRDYSYEQYF.

The chain couples TRBV6-5 to TRBJ1-2; 8 positions match TRBD1. Germline CDR1 is MNHEY and CDR2 is SVGAGI. The junction had 5 bases not matched to a gene; V was cut back by 5 bases and J by 6 bases. The CDR3 is made up of 13 amino acids. In nucleotides, the CDR3 is TGTGCCAGCAGTGAGGACAGGGAAGATGGCTACACCTTC. It codes for CASSEDREDGYTF.

The gene calls are TRBV4-1 and TRBJ1-1, with D possibly matching TRBD1 (6 bases). Germline V gene data show CDR1 as MGHRA and CDR2 as YSYEKL. The CDR3 covers 15 residues. Trimming shortened V by 1 base and J by 4 bases, and 13 bases separated the two germline ends. The CDR3 reads CASSQAQGMPTEAFF. For the CDR3, the DNA is TGCGCCAGCAGCCAAGCTCAGGGGATGCCCACTGAAGCTTTCTTT.

About this clone itself: Possible read error: a much larger clone is one base away. Other DNA sequences in the same sample also yield this CDR3. The J gene is TRBJ2-5, the V gene TRBV5-4; D is undetermined. The CDR3 loop spans 13 amino acids. Germline V gene data show CDR1 as SGHNT and CDR2 as YYREEE (reference sequence). Between the trimmed V and J ends, which lost 0 bases and 4 bases, there was a span of 7 bases. This CDR3 is CASSLEAAETQYF. CDR3 DNA sequence: TGTGCCAGCAGCTTGGAGGCAGCAGAGACCCAGTACTTC.

The V and J genes are TRBV2 and TRBJ1-1, with D unclear. The CDR3 extends over 14 amino acids. Germline loops: CDR1 SNHLY, CDR2 FYNNEI. Trimming took off 0 bases at V and 1 base at J, with 6 bases between the two ends. The CDR3 DNA reads as TGTGCCAGCAGTGAAGCAGAAGAGAACACTGAAGCTTTCTTT. Residues: CASSEAEENTEAFF.

The chain carries TRBV27 and TRBJ1-2; D is possibly TRBD1 (5 bases). With 3 bases removed from V and 0 bases from J, the gap between germline ends came to 8 bases. Germline CDR1 MNHEY, CDR2 SMNVEV (reference sequence). The CDR3 has 14 residues. The CDR3 DNA follows: TGTGCCAGCAGTTTTGGGGCCGCTAACTATGGCTACACCTTC. Protein: CASSFGAANYGYTF.

With regard to this clone: Additional DNA sequences in this sample encode the identical CDR3. V usage is TRBV6-5 and J usage is TRBJ1-2, with no clear D. Trimming pared 2 bases from V and 0 bases from J, leaving 4 bases between. The CDR3 totals 13 residues. In germline, CDR1 is MNHEY, CDR2 SVGAGI. CDR3 in amino acids: CASSYGPNYGYTF. CDR3 DNA: TGTGCCAGCAGTTACGGTCCTAACTATGGCTACACCTTC.

V and J are TRBV28 and TRBJ1-2; 9 nucleotides line up with TRBD1. V gave up 6 bases and J gave up 4 bases; unmatched junction bases: 9. The CDR3 extends over 15 amino acids. The germline gives CDR1 MDHEN, CDR2 SYDVKM. CDR3 amino acids: CASSEPGQGGYGYTF. The CDR3 DNA follows: TGTGCCAGCAGCGAACCGGGACAGGGAGGCTATGGCTACACCTTC.

This clone was seen once. The V call is TRBV11-2, the J call TRBJ2-7; no clear D gene. V was cut by 7 bases and J by 1 base, with 17 bases left in between. Germline V gene data show CDR1 as SGHAT and CDR2 as FQNNGV. The CDR3 spans 15 residues. CDR3 amino acids: CASTESYRPSYEQYF. In DNA form, the CDR3 reads TGTGCCAGCACCGAAAGTTACCGGCCATCCTACGAGCAGTACTTC.

This chain connects TRBV6-1 to TRBJ2-7; no clear D gene. Trimming pared 2 bases from V and 3 bases from J, leaving 11 bases between. The germline CDR1 and CDR2 sequences are MNHNS and SASEGT. The CDR3 spans 14 residues. CDR3 sequence: CASSESEGRYEQYF. The CDR3 nucleotides are TGTGCCAGCAGTGAATCTGAAGGGCGCTACGAGCAGTACTTC.

This rearrangement joins TRBV29-1 to TRBJ2-3, with D maybe TRBD2 (6 bases). Per the germline V gene, CDR1 is SQVTM and CDR2 is ANQGSEA. V lost 4 bases, J lost 5 bases, and 16 bases lay in between. The CDR3 length is 14 residues. DNA of the CDR3: TGCAGCGTTGGAGTAGCGGTCCTTGGAGATACGCAGTATTTT. It translates to CSVGVAVLGDTQYF.

V usage is TRBV27 and J usage is TRBJ2-1, with TRBD2 as a possible D gene (6 bases). Germline assignment: CDR1 MNHEY and CDR2 SMNVEV (reference sequence). This CDR3 region has 14 residues. Trimming took off 8 bases at V and 6 bases at J, with 17 bases between the two ends. The CDR3 coding sequence is TGTGCCAGCTGGACGGGACTGATAGGCAATGAGCAGTTCTTC. It codes for CASWTGLIGNEQFF.

V and J are TRBV19 and TRBJ2-5; TRBD1 matches at 7 bases. V shed 6 bases, J shed 4 bases, and the junction held 5 bases outside the gene matches. The germline V gene has CDR1 LNHDA and CDR2 SQIVND (reference sequence). The CDR3 loop spans 13 amino acids. CDR3 loop: CASSYRGGETQYF. The DNA of the CDR3 is TGTGCCAGTAGCTACAGGGGTGGAGAGACCCAGTACTTC. Looking up the rest from reference TRBV19 and TRBJ2-5 gives the full variable domain: DGGITQSPKYLFRKEGQNVTLSCEQNLNHDAMYWYRQDPGQGLRLIYYSQIVNDFQKGDIAEGYSVSREKKESFPLTVTSAQKNPTAFYLCASSYRGGETQYFGPGTRLLVL.

The rearrangement uses TRBV27 and TRBJ2-3, with 10 bases matching TRBD2. The germline V gene encodes CDR1 MNHEY and CDR2 SMNVEV (reference sequence). With 4 bases clipped from V and 4 bases from J, the junction kept 23 bases outside the gene matches. This CDR3 has 21 residues. CDR3 sequence reads: CASSSSQTGNGLAGEADTQYF. The CDR3 bases are TGTGCCAGCAGTTCCTCCCAGACAGGGAACGGGCTAGCGGGAGAAGCAGATACGCAGTATTTT.

This clone appeared once. In nucleotides, the CDR3 is TGTGCCAGCAGTACTATATATAGCGGCACCGGGGAGCTGTTTTTT. Encoded protein: CASSTIYSGTGELFF. J is TRBJ2-2 and V is TRBV28, with D tentatively TRBD2 (6 bases). The CDR3 totals 15 residues. In germline, CDR1 is MDHEN, CDR2 SYDVKM. With 5 bases removed from V and 4 bases from J, the gap between germline ends came to 14 bases. The full variable domain, in which reference TRBV28 and TRBJ2-2 provide the parts outside the CDR3, is DVKVTQSSRYLVKRTGEKVFLECVQDMDHENMFWYRQDPGLGLRLIYFSYDVKMKEKGDIPEGYSVSREKKERFSLILESASTNQTSMYLCASSTIYSGTGELFFGEGSRLTVL.

The chain is built from TRBV5-8 and TRBJ2-7; D is unresolved. The germline V and J ends were trimmed by 0 bases and 5 bases, with 12 bases remaining between them. CDR1 SGHTS and CDR2 YDEGEE come from the germline V gene. The CDR3 runs 14 residues. The CDR3 sequence: CASSLVQRVHEQYF. The CDR3 bases are TGTGCCAGCAGCTTGGTCCAAAGGGTCCACGAGCAGTACTTC.

V is TRBV12-2 and J is TRBJ2-5; the D call TRBD2 from the table was never checked on the DNA. TRBV12-2 is tagged as a pseudogene. This CDR3 has 16 residues. The CDR3 sequence: CASRLRRLAGGETQYF. The CDR3 nucleotides read TGTGCAAGTCGCTTAAGACGGCTAGCGGGAGGTGAGACCCAGTACTTC.

As DNA, the CDR3 is TGCGCCAGCGGGGTAGGAAAAGAATTCTACGAGCAGTACTTC. Translation gives CASGVGKEFYEQYF. The J gene is TRBJ2-7, the V gene TRBV10-1; D uncertain. This CDR3 contains 14 residues. V lost 8 bases and J lost 3, with 17 bases in between. Germline CDR1 is WNHNN and CDR2 is SYGVQD (reference sequence).

The rearrangement uses TRBV7-9 and TRBJ2-7; tentatively, D is TRBD1 or TRBD2 (5 bases each). Germline lookup yields CDR1 SEHNR and CDR2 FQNEAQ (reference sequence). V lost 2 bases and J 6 bases, leaving 8 bases between the germline ends. The CDR3 is made up of 12 amino acids. The CDR3, as DNA: TGTGCCAGCAGCTTATGGGGACGCGAGCAGTACTTC. Its translation: CASSLWGREQYF.

The chain combines TRBV11-2 with TRBJ2-1; weak D call: TRBD1 (5 bases). Germline V gene data show CDR1 as SGHAT and CDR2 as FQNNGV. This CDR3 is 12 amino acids long. The ends were cut back, 7 bases at V and 7 bases at J, with 11 bases in the middle. CDR3 protein: CASNPGMNEQFF. The CDR3 bases are TGTGCCAGCAACCCAGGGATGAATGAGCAGTTCTTC.

The chain carries TRBV28 and TRBJ2-7; 9 nucleotides align to TRBD2. Unmatched junction bases numbered 15, after V lost 2 bases and J lost 7 bases. The CDR3 has 17 amino acids. Per germline, CDR1 MDHEN and CDR2 SYDVKM. The CDR3 DNA sequence: TGTGCCAGCAGTTTAGGGCTAGCGGGGCGAACCTGGGGAGAGCAGTACTTC. Amino acids: CASSLGLAGRTWGEQYF.